These T cell receptor beta chains were read from a single sample in a study of molecular identifiers for immune sequencing clone quantification. TCRdb reprocessed the PCR reads via MiXCR and lists one record per CDR3 protein. The sample lists approximately 670,000 distinct CDR3 sequences, 15% to 20% occurring once. Sequencing was carried out using naive CD8+ T cells from blood, with Jurkat cell RNA spiked in. The receptor set was obtained from a human donor in good health. Some libraries in this study had Jurkat cell RNA spiked in. CDR3s leave out the opening cysteine and the closing phenylalanine or tryptophan.

v_call: TRBV7-9; cdr3_aa: ASSLGGRGNQPQH
v_call: TRBV27; cdr3_aa: ASSLFGPTYEQY
v_call: TRBV12-3/TRBV12-4; cdr3_aa: ASSLAGTAKNGYEQY
v_call: TRBV9; cdr3_aa: ASSPGWGFGETQY
v_call: TRBV7-9; cdr3_aa: ASGGRMNTEAF
v_call: TRBV12-3/TRBV12-4; cdr3_aa: ASSLVEGNSNYGYT
v_call: TRBV28; cdr3_aa: ASRNTGYFGNQPQH
v_call: TRBV27; cdr3_aa: ASRQDYTEAF
v_call: TRBV28; cdr3_aa: ASSFQENTEAF
v_call: TRBV7-9; cdr3_aa: ASSPLPGQGDPSTEAF
v_call: TRBV7-6; cdr3_aa: ASSTRQRYNEQF